This section outlines one T cell receptor beta chain sequence together with its context. Its matching antigen is unknown. TCR beta CDR3 sequences were amplified from RNA transcripts. A set of HTBI primers served as the primers for a first-round RT-PCR of the TCR CDR3. One entry per CDR3 protein results from TCRdb running MiXCR on the multiplex PCR reads. The repertoire includes approximately 400,000 distinct CDR3 sequences, approximately 13% of them detected once, and more than 20% sits in the top ten. Per germline, CDR1 SGHAT and CDR2 FQNNGV. The length of the CDR3 is 13 residues. V was pared by 5 bases and J by 6 bases, with 14 bases between. The data were taken from a study of T cells in Graves' hyperthyroidism and ophthalmopathy. General study results and limits: It was a median roughly 6.5 months before onset that the model predicted ophthalmopathy.

The chain is built from TRBV11-2 and TRBJ2-7, with D perhaps assigned TRBD1 or TRBD2 (5 bases each). The sequencing input was blood. The sequence was obtained from a man under 40 with Graves' hyperthyroidism that later progressed to Graves' ophthalmopathy. CDR3 in amino acids: CASSPGPNPEQYF. CDR3 coding DNA: TGTGCCAGCAGCCCGGGACCGAACCCCGAGCAGTACTTC.